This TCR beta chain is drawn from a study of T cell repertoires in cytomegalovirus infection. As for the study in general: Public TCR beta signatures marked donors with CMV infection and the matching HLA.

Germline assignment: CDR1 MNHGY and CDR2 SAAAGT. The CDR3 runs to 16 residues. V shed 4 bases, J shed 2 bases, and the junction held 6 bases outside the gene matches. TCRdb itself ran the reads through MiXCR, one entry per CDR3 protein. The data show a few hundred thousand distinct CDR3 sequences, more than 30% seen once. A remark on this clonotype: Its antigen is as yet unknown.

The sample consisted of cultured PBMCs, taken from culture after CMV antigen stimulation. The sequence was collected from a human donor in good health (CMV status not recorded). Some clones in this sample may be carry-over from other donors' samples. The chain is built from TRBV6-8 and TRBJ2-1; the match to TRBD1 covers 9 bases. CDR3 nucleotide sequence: TGTGCCAGCAGTTGGGCACAGGGGGCGACCTACAATGAGCAGTTCTTC. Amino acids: CASSWAQGATYNEQFF.